The 14 T cell receptor beta chains below all came from one sample that was sequenced in a study of OX40 agonist ivuxolimab in advanced cancers. Only in-frame clones appear in the TCRdb table, and some are missing; sequencing was by immunoSEQ multiplex PCR. This sample has over 65,000 clones, with 75% to 90% found just once. The sequences come from CD4+ or CD8+ T cells sorted from blood, collected in a trial of the OX40 agonist ivuxolimab. Receptor source: an adult with an advanced solid tumor such as melanoma, head and neck, liver or kidney cancer.

V is TRBV7-6 and J is TRBJ2-3; 10 bases line up with TRBD2. CDR3 length: 16 residues. Trimming at V came to 4 bases and at J to 2 bases, leaving 6 bases not matched to a gene. The germline V gene has CDR1 SGHVS and CDR2 FNYEAQ. The CDR3 loop is CASSSLAGGITDTQYF. The CDR3 coding sequence is TGTGCCAGCAGCTCTTTAGCGGGGGGCATCACAGATACGCAGTATTTT.

The chain joins TRBV19 to TRBJ1-5; D not certain. CDR1 and CDR2 (germline): LNHDA, SQIVND (reference sequence). CDR3 length: 13 amino acids. V was pared by 3 bases and J by 3 bases, with 6 bases between. The CDR3 sequence is CASSIADNQPQHF. The CDR3 bases are TGTGCCAGTAGTATCGCAGACAATCAGCCCCAGCATTTT.

J is TRBJ2-1 and V is TRBV9; D is undetermined. The CDR3 length is 13 residues. Trimming cost V 0 bases and J 7 bases, with 8 bases left between them. Germline values: CDR1 SGDLS, CDR2 YYNGEE. This chain's CDR3 is CASSVVPRNEQFF. The CDR3 nucleotides read TGTGCCAGCAGCGTAGTCCCCAGGAATGAGCAGTTCTTC.

Only a few counts were recorded for this clone. The chain is built from TRBV5-4 and TRBJ2-5, with a tentative D call TRBD2 (6 bases). V gave up 4 bases and J gave up 3 bases, with 13 bases separating them. Germline V CDR1 and CDR2: SGHNT, YYREEE (reference sequence). This CDR3 region has 14 residues. The CDR3 loop is CASSQGGGEETQYF. In DNA form, the CDR3 reads TGTGCCAGCAGCCAGGGAGGCGGTGAAGAGACCCAGTACTTC.

The rearrangement joins TRBV7-7 to TRBJ2-1; D unresolved. Germline V gene lookup returns CDR1 SSHAT and CDR2 FNYEAQ (reference sequence). The V and J ends lost 1 base and 6 bases respectively, with 7 bases between them. The CDR3 spans 13 residues. DNA of the CDR3: TGTGCCAGCAGCTTAGATAGTGGCAATGAGCAGTTCTTC. It codes for CASSLDSGNEQFF. Supplemented by reference TRBV7-7 and TRBJ2-1, the full variable domain reads GAGVSQSPRYKVTKRGQDVTLRCDPISSHATLYWYQQALGQGPEFLTYFNYEAQPDKSGLPSDRFSAERPEGSISTLTIQRTEQRDSAMYRCASSLDSGNEQFFGPGTRLTVL.

This chain connects TRBV6-1 to TRBJ2-3; D ambiguous. V gave up 3 bases and J gave up 4 bases, with 8 bases separating them. The V gene's germline CDR1 is MNHNS and CDR2 SASEGT. The CDR3 extends over 13 amino acids. The CDR3 DNA reads as TGTGCCAGCAGTGACCTCTACGCAGATACGCAGTATTTT. Residues: CASSDLYADTQYF.

The chain employs TRBV7-8 and TRBJ2-2; no reliable D call. V lost 2 bases to trimming and J lost 6 bases, with 10 bases between them. CDR1 is SGHVS, CDR2 FQNEAQ, per germline. The CDR3 is 14 amino acids. Written as DNA, the CDR3 is TGTGCCAGCAGCTTAACCTTTATGGCCGGGGAGCTGTTTTTT. It specifies CASSLTFMAGELFF.

The genes are TRBV6-5 and TRBJ2-7; D might be TRBD2 (5 bases). This CDR3 spans 11 amino acids. V was cut by 5 bases and J by 6 bases, with 8 bases left in between. Germline V gene sequence: CDR1 MNHEY, CDR2 SVGAGI. The CDR3 nucleotides are TGTGCCAGCAGTAACGGGATCGAGCAGTACTTC. It specifies CASSNGIEQYF.

The J gene is TRBJ1-2, the V gene TRBV29-1; 8 bases agree with TRBD1. From germline, CDR1 is SQVTM and CDR2 ANQGSEA. The CDR3 extends over 13 amino acids. The J segment lost 7 bases and the V segment lost 6 bases, leaving 10 bases of the junction unmatched. The CDR3 DNA reads TGCAGCGTCACCGACAGGGGATCAAGTGGCTACACCTTC. Amino acid sequence: CSVTDRGSSGYTF. The whole variable domain, remainder taken from reference TRBV29-1 and TRBJ1-2, is SAVISQKPSRDICQRGTSLTIQCQVDSQVTMMFWYRQQPGQSLTLIATANQGSEATYESGFVIDKFPISRPNLTFSTLTVSNMSPEDSSIYLCSVTDRGSSGYTFGSGTRLTVV.

V is TRBV28 and J is TRBJ1-1; D gene ambiguous. V lost 6 bases and J 7 bases, leaving 12 bases between the germline ends. Germline V gene sequence: CDR1 MDHEN, CDR2 SYDVKM. The CDR3 sequence is 12 residues long. This CDR3 reads CASSVIKGEAFF. In DNA, the CDR3 is TGTGCCAGCAGCGTTATCAAGGGTGAAGCTTTCTTT.

V usage is TRBV11-2 and J usage is TRBJ1-2; D not certain. CDR1 is SGHAT, CDR2 FQNNGV, per germline. V gave up 5 bases and J gave up 7 bases, with 23 bases separating them. CDR3 length: 16 amino acids. CDR3: CASSPIRGRGPLGYTF. CDR3 in DNA: TGTGCCAGCAGCCCTATTCGAGGGCGCGGCCCCCTTGGCTACACCTTC.

The CDR3 nucleotides read TGTGCCAGCAGCTTGGGAGGGGGGGACCCCCTAACAGATACGCAGTATTTT. This gives the protein CASSLGGGDPLTDTQYF. The rearrangement joins TRBV7-9 to TRBJ2-3, with D perhaps matching TRBD2 (7 bases). Germline CDR1 and CDR2: SEHNR and FQNEAQ (reference sequence). This CDR3 is 17 amino acids long. Trimming stripped 3 bases from V and 3 bases from J, with 19 bases between.

The rearrangement links TRBV18 to TRBJ2-7; no definite D call. V was shortened by 3 bases and J by 0 bases, with 15 bases between the two germline ends. This CDR3 is built from 16 residues. CDR1 is KGHSH and CDR2 is LQKENI in the germline V gene. The CDR3 protein is CASSPRPRPTSYEQYF. CDR3 sequence (DNA): TGTGCCAGCTCACCCCGCCCGAGACCTACCTCCTACGAGCAGTACTTC.

The chain recombines TRBV2 with TRBJ2-1, with TRBD1 identical over 9 bases. The V and J ends lost 5 bases and 7 bases, in that order; junction bases with no gene match: 6. The CDR3 has 14 amino acids. CDR1 is SNHLY, CDR2 FYNNEI, per germline. The CDR3 DNA sequence: TGTGCCAGCAGTTTGGACAGGGGAAGAAATGAGCAGTTCTTC. It is translated as CASSLDRGRNEQFF.